This T cell receptor (beta chain) was captured in a study of blood T cell repertoires in COVID-19. The table came from immunoSEQ multiplex PCR; TCRdb's copy has only in-frame clones and leaves some out. The repertoire holds about 220,000 clones, with approximately 82% as singletons. Individuals drawn from around 25 US areas were about 18 to 95 years old. With 4 bases clipped from V and 6 bases from J, the junction kept 4 bases outside the gene matches. The CDR3 length is 14 residues. The germline V gene has CDR1 SGHTA and CDR2 FQGNSA. Sequencing used PBMCs or T cells enriched from blood (not recorded which). This TCR was sampled from a man aged 35-49 years who had recovered from COVID-19. V gene TRBV7-2 combines with J gene TRBJ2-3; the match to TRBD2 covers 10 bases. The CDR3 region is CASSSGLAVDTQYF. Written as DNA, the CDR3 is TGTGCCAGCAGCTCAGGACTAGCGGTGGATACGCAGTATTTT.